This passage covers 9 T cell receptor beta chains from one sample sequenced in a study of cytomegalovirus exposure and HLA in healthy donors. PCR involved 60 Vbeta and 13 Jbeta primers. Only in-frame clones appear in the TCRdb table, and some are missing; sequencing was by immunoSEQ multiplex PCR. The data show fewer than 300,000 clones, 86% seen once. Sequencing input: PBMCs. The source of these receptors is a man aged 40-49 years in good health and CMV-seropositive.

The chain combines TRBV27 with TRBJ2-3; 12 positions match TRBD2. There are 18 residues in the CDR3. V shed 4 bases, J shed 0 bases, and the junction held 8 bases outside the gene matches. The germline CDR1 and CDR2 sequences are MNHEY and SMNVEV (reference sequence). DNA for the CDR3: TGTGCCAGCAGTTCTAACCGACTAGCGGGAGTCAGCACAGATACGCAGTATTTT. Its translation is CASSSNRLAGVSTDTQYF.

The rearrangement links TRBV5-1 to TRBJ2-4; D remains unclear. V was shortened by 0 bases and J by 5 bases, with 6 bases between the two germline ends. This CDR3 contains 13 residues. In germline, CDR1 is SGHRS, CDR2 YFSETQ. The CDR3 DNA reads TGCGCCAGCAGCTTGGGCCAGGAAAACATTCAGTACTTC. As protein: CASSLGQENIQYF.

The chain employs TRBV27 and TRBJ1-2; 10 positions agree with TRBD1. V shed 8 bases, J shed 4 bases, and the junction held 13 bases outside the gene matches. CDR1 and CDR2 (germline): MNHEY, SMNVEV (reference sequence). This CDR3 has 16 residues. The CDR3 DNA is TGTGCCAGCTTACCGGGACAGGGGTTTGGGGCCTATGGCTACACCTTC. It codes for CASLPGQGFGAYGYTF.

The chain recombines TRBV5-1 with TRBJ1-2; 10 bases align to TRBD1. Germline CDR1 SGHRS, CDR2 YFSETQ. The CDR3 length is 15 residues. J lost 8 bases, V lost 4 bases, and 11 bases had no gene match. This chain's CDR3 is CASSLYRDRGEGYTF. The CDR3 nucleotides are TGCGCCAGCAGCCTTTACCGGGACAGGGGAGAGGGCTACACCTTC. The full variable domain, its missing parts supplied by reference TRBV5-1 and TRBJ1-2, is KAGVTQTPRYLIKTRGQQVTLSCSPISGHRSVSWYQQTPGQGLQFLFEYFSETQRNKGNFPGRFSGRQFSNSRSEMNVSTLELGDSALYLCASSLYRDRGEGYTFGSGTRLTVV.

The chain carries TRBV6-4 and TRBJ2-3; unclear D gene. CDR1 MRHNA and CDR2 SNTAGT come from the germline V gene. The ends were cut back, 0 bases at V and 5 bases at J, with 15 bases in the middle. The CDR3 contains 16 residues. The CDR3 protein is CASSDSPTSVRDTQYF. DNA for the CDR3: TGTGCCAGCAGTGACTCTCCCACAAGTGTTCGAGATACGCAGTATTTT.

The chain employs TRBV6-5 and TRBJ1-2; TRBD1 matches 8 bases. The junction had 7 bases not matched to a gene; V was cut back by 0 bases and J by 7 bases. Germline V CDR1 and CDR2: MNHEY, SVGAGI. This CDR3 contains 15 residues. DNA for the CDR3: TGTGCCAGCAGTTACTCGTGGCAGGGGGCGAGTGGCTACACCTTC. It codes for CASSYSWQGASGYTF.

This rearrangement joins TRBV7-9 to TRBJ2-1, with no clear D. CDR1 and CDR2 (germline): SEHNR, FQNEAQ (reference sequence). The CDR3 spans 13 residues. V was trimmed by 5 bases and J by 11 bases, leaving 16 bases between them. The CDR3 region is CASSGNEQLKQFF. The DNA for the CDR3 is TGTGCCAGCAGCGGTAATGAGCAATTGAAGCAGTTCTTC.

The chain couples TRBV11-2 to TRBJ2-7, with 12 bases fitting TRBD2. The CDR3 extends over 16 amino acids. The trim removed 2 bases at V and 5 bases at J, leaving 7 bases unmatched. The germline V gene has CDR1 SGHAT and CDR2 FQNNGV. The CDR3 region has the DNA TGTGCCAGCAGCTTATGGTCTAGCGGGAGGGGAAACGAGCAGTACTTC. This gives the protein CASSLWSSGRGNEQYF.

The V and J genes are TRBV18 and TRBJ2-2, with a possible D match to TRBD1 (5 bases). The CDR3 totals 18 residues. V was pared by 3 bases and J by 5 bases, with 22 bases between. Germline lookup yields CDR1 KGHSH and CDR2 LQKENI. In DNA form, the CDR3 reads TGTGCCAGCTCACCGTCCCCTTCGTTGGACATCCTGACCGGGGAGCTGTTTTTT. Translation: CASSPSPSLDILTGELFF.